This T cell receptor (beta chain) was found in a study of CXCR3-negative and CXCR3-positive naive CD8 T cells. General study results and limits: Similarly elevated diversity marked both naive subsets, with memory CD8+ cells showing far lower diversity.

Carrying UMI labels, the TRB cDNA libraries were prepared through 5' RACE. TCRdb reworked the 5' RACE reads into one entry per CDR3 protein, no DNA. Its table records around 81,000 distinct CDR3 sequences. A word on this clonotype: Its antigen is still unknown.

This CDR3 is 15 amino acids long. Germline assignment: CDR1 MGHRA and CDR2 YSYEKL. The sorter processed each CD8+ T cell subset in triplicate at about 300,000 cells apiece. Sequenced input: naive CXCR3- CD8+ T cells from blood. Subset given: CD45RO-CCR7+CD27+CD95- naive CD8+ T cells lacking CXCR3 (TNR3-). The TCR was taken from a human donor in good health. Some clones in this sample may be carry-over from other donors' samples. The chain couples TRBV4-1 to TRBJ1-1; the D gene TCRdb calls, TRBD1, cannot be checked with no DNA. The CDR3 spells CASSQVQGMNTEAFF.